This T cell receptor (beta chain) emerged from a study of spatial heterogeneity in lung cancer. Study in general: Raw reads showed each unique TCR and UMI combination turning up more than ten times on average. General study results and limits: Whereas they appeared in blood less at follow-up, ubiquitous expanded tumor TCRs appeared there more at resection.

The CDR3 has 14 residues. CDR1 and CDR2 from the germline V gene are MDHEN and SYDVKM. V was pared by 4 bases and J by 5 bases, with 15 bases between. Stated time point: sample taken at primary tumor resection. Whole RNA, isolated from tumor, nontumor lung or frozen PBMC, was sequenced without prior sorting. A total of around 72 untreated early-stage non-small cell lung cancer patients served as donors. Each molecule of TCR cDNA was tagged with one unique molecular identifier. A single record per CDR3 protein comes from TCRdb applying MiXCR to the 5' RACE reads. This table holds 80,000 to 95,000 distinct CDR3 sequences, around 10% found once. With respect to this clonotype: Its antigen remains unknown.

This specimen was PBMCs, taken at surgery. The chain carries TRBV28 and TRBJ2-7; D remains ambiguous. This receptor was identified in a male donor with early-stage non-small cell lung cancer. This chain's CDR3 is CASSSPQYNHEQYF. The CDR3 DNA sequence: TGTGCCAGCAGTTCACCCCAGTATAACCACGAGCAGTACTTC.